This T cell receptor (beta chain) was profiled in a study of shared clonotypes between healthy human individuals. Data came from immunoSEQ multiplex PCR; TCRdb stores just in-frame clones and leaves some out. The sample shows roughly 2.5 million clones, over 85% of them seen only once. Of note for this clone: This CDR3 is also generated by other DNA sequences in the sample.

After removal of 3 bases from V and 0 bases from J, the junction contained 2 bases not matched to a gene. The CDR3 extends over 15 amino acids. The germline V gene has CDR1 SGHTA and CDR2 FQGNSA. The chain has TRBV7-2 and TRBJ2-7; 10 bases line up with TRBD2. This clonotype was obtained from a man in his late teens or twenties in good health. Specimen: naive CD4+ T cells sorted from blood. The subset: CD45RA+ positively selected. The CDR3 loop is CASSLTSGYSYEQYF. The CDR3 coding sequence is TGTGCCAGCAGCTTGACTAGCGGGTACTCCTACGAGCAGTACTTC.